Listed here are 28 T cell receptor beta chains from one sample, sequenced in a study of cytomegalovirus exposure and HLA in healthy donors. PCR involved 60 Vbeta and 13 Jbeta primers. The table came from immunoSEQ multiplex PCR; TCRdb's copy has only in-frame clones and leaves some out. The data show fewer than 150,000 clones, roughly 85% seen once. The specimen sequenced was PBMCs. These receptors all come from a woman in her twenties or thirties in good health and CMV-seropositive.

J is TRBJ1-1 and V is TRBV12-5; D may be TRBD1 (5 bases). Per the germline V gene, CDR1 is LGHNT and CDR2 is FRNRAP. The CDR3 covers 16 residues. V gave up 1 base and J gave up 6 bases, with 18 bases separating them. The DNA of the CDR3 is TGTGCTAGTGGTTTGGACTCCCCCGGGGGGGAGCCTGAAGCTTTCTTT. Translating gives CASGLDSPGGEPEAFF.

The chain combines TRBV18 with TRBJ2-1, with 9 positions matching TRBD1. From germline, CDR1 is KGHSH and CDR2 LQKENI. The V segment lost 4 bases and the J segment 8 bases; nucleotides outside the gene matches: 6. The CDR3 runs 14 residues. Here the CDR3 reads CASSLRDRDHEQFF. The CDR3 nucleotides read TGTGCCAGCTCACTTAGGGACAGGGACCATGAGCAGTTCTTC.

The chain couples TRBV4-2 to TRBJ2-1; TRBD2 matches 10 bases. The length of the CDR3 is 17 residues. V lost 2 bases, J lost 10 bases, and 14 bases stayed unmatched. The germline V gene encodes CDR1 LGHNA and CDR2 YNFKEQ. For the CDR3, the DNA is TGTGCCAGCAGCCAATCCGAAGCTAGCGGGAGAGTGGGGGAGCAGTTCTTC. Translating it yields CASSQSEASGRVGEQFF.

The chain carries TRBV6-1 and TRBJ2-1, with 8 bases identical to TRBD1. Germline lookup yields CDR1 MNHNS and CDR2 SASEGT. The CDR3 sequence is 15 residues long. V was clipped by 8 bases and J by 12 bases; unmatched bases: 18. This chain's CDR3 is CASRVPGTGFQGQFF. The DNA of the CDR3 is TGTGCCAGCCGTGTCCCCGGGACAGGATTTCAAGGGCAGTTCTTC.

The rearrangement uses TRBV5-1 and TRBJ2-2; 7 positions match TRBD1. With V trimmed by 3 bases and J by 2 bases, 4 bases remained unmatched. Germline V gives CDR1 SGHRS, CDR2 YFSETQ. This CDR3 spans 15 amino acids. CDR3 DNA: TGCGCCAGCAGCTCCGGGACAGCTAACACCGGGGAGCTGTTTTTT. Protein product: CASSSGTANTGELFF.

This clone came up once. This chain uses TRBV10-3 with TRBJ1-4, with a tentative D call TRBD1 (6 bases). This CDR3 is 14 amino acids long. Germline values: CDR1 ENHRY, CDR2 SYGVKD. V was shortened by 5 bases and J by 4 bases, with 11 bases between the two germline ends. The CDR3: CAISSTGFNEKLFF. CDR3 sequence (DNA): TGTGCCATCAGTAGTACAGGGTTTAATGAAAAACTGTTTTTT.

V and J are TRBV28 and TRBJ1-2; D might be TRBD1 (6 bases). Germline V gives CDR1 MDHEN, CDR2 SYDVKM. This CDR3 spans 12 amino acids. Trimming left V 11 bases short and J 0 bases short, with 10 bases between. The CDR3: CAEQGTNYGYTF. The DNA of the CDR3 is TGTGCCGAACAGGGTACTAACTATGGCTACACCTTC.

V gene TRBV2 combines with J gene TRBJ1-4; 12 bases line up with TRBD1. The CDR3 length is 15 residues. The trim removed 2 bases at V and 8 bases at J, leaving 3 bases unmatched. Germline V gives CDR1 SNHLY, CDR2 FYNNEI. CDR3 nucleotide sequence: TGTGCCAGCAGTGAATACGGGACAGGGGGCGAAAAACTGTTTTTT. This codes for CASSEYGTGGEKLFF.

The V call is TRBV6-6, the J call TRBJ1-5; 9 nucleotides agree with TRBD1. After removal of 4 bases from V and 1 base from J, the junction contained 2 bases not matched to a gene. The CDR3 loop spans 15 amino acids. CDR1 is MNHNY, CDR2 SVGAGI, per germline (reference sequence). The CDR3 nucleotides read TGTGCCAGCAGTTGGGGACAGGGAAGCAATCAGCCCCAGCATTTT. Translating gives CASSWGQGSNQPQHF.

This clone has only one observation. The chain recombines TRBV5-1 with TRBJ1-1; D is uncertain. Germline CDR1 reads SGHRS; CDR2 reads YFSETQ. The CDR3 consists of 13 residues. V lost 4 bases and J 2 bases, leaving 9 bases between the germline ends. This CDR3 reads CASSRGTNTEAFF. CDR3 in DNA: TGCGCCAGCAGCCGAGGAACAAACACTGAAGCTTTCTTT.

The chain carries TRBV2 and TRBJ1-2; D may be TRBD1 (5 bases). The V gene's germline CDR1 is SNHLY and CDR2 FYNNEI. The CDR3 sequence is 15 residues long. Between the trimmed V and J ends, which lost 3 bases and 5 bases, there was a span of 16 bases. The CDR3, as DNA: TGTGCCAGCAGTGAGTCCCAGGGCGGAAGATATGGCTACACCTTC. Its translation: CASSESQGGRYGYTF.

This chain links TRBV2 with TRBJ1-5; weak D call: TRBD1 (6 bases). CDR3 length: 14 amino acids. From germline, CDR1 is SNHLY and CDR2 FYNNEI. Trimming cost V 5 bases and J 6 bases, with 14 bases left between them. CDR3 sequence reads: CASSPMTGSQPQHF. The CDR3, as DNA: TGTGCCAGCAGTCCCATGACAGGAAGTCAGCCCCAGCATTTT.

This clone was counted a few times. This CDR3 is CASSLGRSSGNTIYF. DNA of the CDR3: TGTGCCAGCAGCTTAGGTCGGTCCTCTGGAAACACCATATATTTT. The chain carries TRBV11-2 and TRBJ1-3; D not resolved. Looked up from germline, CDR1 is SGHAT and CDR2 is FQNNGV. The CDR3 runs 15 residues. Deletions cut 1 base from V and 0 bases from J, with 7 bases between.

The chain employs TRBV28 and TRBJ2-7, with D perhaps matching TRBD2 (6 bases). Germline V gene sequence: CDR1 MDHEN, CDR2 SYDVKM. The CDR3 loop spans 13 amino acids. V lost 4 bases to trimming and J lost 3 bases, with 10 bases between them. CDR3 residues: CASSWGGLYEQYF. Written as DNA, the CDR3 is TGTGCCAGCAGTTGGGGAGGACTCTACGAGCAGTACTTC.

The V and J genes are TRBV2 and TRBJ1-5; D is ambiguous. Germline V lookup: CDR1 SNHLY, CDR2 FYNNEI. CDR3 length: 13 amino acids. V was clipped by 7 bases and J by 4 bases, with 11 bases between them. The CDR3 DNA reads TGTGCCAGCAACCCGGAGCTTAATCAGCCCCAGCATTTT. Protein: CASNPELNQPQHF.

The V gene is TRBV30, the J gene TRBJ2-1, with a tentative D call TRBD1 (6 bases). V was clipped by 1 base and J by 6 bases, with 7 bases between them. Germline V CDR1 and CDR2: GTSNPN, SVGIG (reference sequence). The CDR3 sequence is 12 residues long. CDR3 in amino acids: CAWSGGGNEQFF. Here the CDR3 DNA reads TGTGCCTGGAGTGGAGGGGGCAATGAGCAGTTCTTC.

V is TRBV9 and J is TRBJ2-1; 7 nucleotides align to TRBD2. The V gene end was trimmed by 4 bases and the J gene end by 4 bases; junction bases not matched to a gene: 11. CDR3 size: 16 residues. CDR1 is SGDLS and CDR2 is YYNGEE in the germline V gene. This CDR3 is CASSRGGGGTYNEQFF. In DNA form, the CDR3 reads TGTGCCAGCAGCCGAGGTGGGGGAGGGACTTACAATGAGCAGTTCTTC.

The V and J genes are TRBV6-1 and TRBJ1-6, with 9 bases that match TRBD1. Germline-derived CDR1 and CDR2 are MNHNS and SASEGT. The trim removed 4 bases at V and 9 bases at J, leaving 10 bases unmatched. The CDR3 sequence is 16 residues long. Written as DNA, the CDR3 is TGTGCCAGCAGTGGACAGGGGGGATCAGCGGCTTCACCCCTCCACTTT. This gives the protein CASSGQGGSAASPLHF.

The rearrangement links TRBV5-6 to TRBJ2-4; tentative D call: TRBD2 (5 bases). Deletions cut 3 bases from V and 4 bases from J, with 11 bases between. CDR3 length equals 14 residues. CDR1 and CDR2 (germline): SGHDT, YYEEEE. The CDR3 loop is CASSSPPGKNIQYF. The CDR3 nucleotides are TGTGCCAGCAGCTCCCCTCCGGGGAAAAACATTCAGTACTTC.

This clone was seen a handful of times. The V call is TRBV5-6, the J call TRBJ2-1; D perhaps matches TRBD1 (6 bases). The CDR3 covers 15 residues. V was cut by 0 bases and J by 4 bases, with 11 bases left in between. Germline V CDR1 and CDR2: SGHDT, YYEEEE. CDR3 nucleotides: TGTGCCAGCAGCTTGGGGGGGCTAACATACAATGAGCAGTTCTTC. Amino acids: CASSLGGLTYNEQFF.

The chain recombines TRBV19 with TRBJ2-1; 9 nucleotides match TRBD2. Germline loops: CDR1 LNHDA, CDR2 SQIVND (reference sequence). Germline trimming cut 10 bases from V and 5 bases from J; bases unmatched to any gene: 9. The length of the CDR3 is 14 residues. The CDR3 reads CAISAGGTNNEQFF. The CDR3 nucleotides are TGTGCCATTTCAGCGGGGGGAACAAACAATGAGCAGTTCTTC.

This clone was observed a single time. Here the CDR3 reads CASRRWHF. CDR3 coding DNA: TGCGCCAGCAGGAGATGGCATTTT. The chain employs TRBV23-1 and TRBJ1-5; the D is unclear. TRBV23-1 is identified as an open reading frame with a role that is uncertain. V lost 6 bases and J 15 bases, leaving 6 bases between the germline ends. This CDR3 is built from 8 residues.

The table lists this clone with a few counts. One end of the junction is discordant with germline, which a read error may explain. The J gene is TRBJ1-1, the V gene TRBV2; 7 bases align to TRBD1. The CDR3 totals 11 residues. Germline V gives CDR1 SNHLY, CDR2 FYNNEI. CDR3 amino acids: CASRAGTDRYF. The CDR3 DNA reads TGTGCCAGCCGGGCAGGGACAGACCGGTACTTT.

This chain uses TRBV11-2 with TRBJ2-3, with TRBD1 matching 7 bases. V gave up 5 bases and J gave up 0 bases; unmatched junction bases: 5. From germline, CDR1 is SGHAT and CDR2 FQNNGV. There are 15 residues in the CDR3. The CDR3: CASSIQGLSTDTQYF. The CDR3 DNA sequence: TGTGCCAGCAGCATACAGGGGCTTAGCACAGATACGCAGTATTTT.

The chain has TRBV5-4 and TRBJ2-1; 11 positions match TRBD2. The germline V gene encodes CDR1 SGHNT and CDR2 YYREEE (reference sequence). The CDR3 length is 18 residues. Losses at the gene ends were 6 bases for V and 4 bases for J; bases not matched to a gene: 15. The CDR3 loop reads CASKPPPPGLAVYNEQFF. The CDR3 DNA sequence: TGTGCCAGCAAACCACCCCCACCGGGACTAGCGGTTTACAATGAGCAGTTCTTC. The full variable domain, rest sourced from reference TRBV5-4 and TRBJ2-1, is ETGVTQSPTHLIKTRGQQVTLRCSSQSGHNTVSWYQQALGQGPQFIFQYYREEENGRGNFPPRFSGLQFPNYSSELNVNALELDDSALYLCASKPPPPGLAVYNEQFFGPGTRLTVL.

CDR3 in DNA: TGTGCCTCCAGGAGGGGGGGCGGAGAGACCCAGTACTTC. It translates to CASRRGGGETQYF. J is TRBJ2-5 and V is TRBV30, with a weak D call TRBD2 (7 bases). CDR1 and CDR2 (germline): GTSNPN, SVGIG (reference sequence). The CDR3 is 13 residues long. Trimming cost V 7 bases and J 4 bases, with 16 bases left between them.

This clone was picked up a small number of times. In DNA, the CDR3 is TGTGCCAGCAGAAATAGGGGGCTGGGGGGCTACACCTTC. Translating it yields CASRNRGLGGYTF. The rearrangement links TRBV6-1 to TRBJ1-2, with 7 nucleotides matching TRBD1. The CDR3 is made up of 13 amino acids. The junction had 9 bases not matched to a gene; V was cut back by 6 bases and J by 8 bases. CDR1 is MNHNS and CDR2 is SASEGT in the germline V gene.

The chain carries TRBV6-6 and TRBJ2-1, with D uncertain. Germline loops: CDR1 MNHNY, CDR2 SVGAGI (reference sequence). Trimming shortened V by 6 bases and J by 0 bases, and 12 bases separated the two germline ends. The CDR3 runs to 15 residues. The CDR3 DNA reads as TGTGCCAGCAGCTACCGAGAGAGCTCCTACAATGAGCAGTTCTTC. As protein: CASSYRESSYNEQFF.